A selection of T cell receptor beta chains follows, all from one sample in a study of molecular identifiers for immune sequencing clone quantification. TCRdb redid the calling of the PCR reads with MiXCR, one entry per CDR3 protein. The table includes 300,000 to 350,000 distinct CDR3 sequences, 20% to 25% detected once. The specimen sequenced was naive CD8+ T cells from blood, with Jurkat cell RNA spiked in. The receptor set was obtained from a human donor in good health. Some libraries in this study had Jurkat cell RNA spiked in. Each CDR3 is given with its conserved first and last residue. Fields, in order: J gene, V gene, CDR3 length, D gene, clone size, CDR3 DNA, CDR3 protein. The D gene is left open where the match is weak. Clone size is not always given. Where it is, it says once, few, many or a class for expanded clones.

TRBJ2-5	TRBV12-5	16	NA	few	TGTGCTAGTGGTTTACCTTTGGACTCCTTCGGAGAGACCCAGTACTTC	CASGLPLDSFGETQYF
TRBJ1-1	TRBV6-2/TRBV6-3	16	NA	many	TGTGCCAGCAGTTACGGGGAAAAAGCGGTGAACACTGAAGCTTTCTTT	CASSYGEKAVNTEAFF
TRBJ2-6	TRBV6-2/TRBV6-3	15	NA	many	TGTGCCAGCAGTTTGGAGCGTCGAGGGGCCAACGTCCTGACTTTC	CASSLERRGANVLTF
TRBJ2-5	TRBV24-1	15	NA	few	TGTGCCACCAGTGCCTCGACAGGAGCCCAAGAGACCCAGTACTTC	CATSASTGAQETQYF
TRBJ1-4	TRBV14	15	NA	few	TGTGCCAGCAGCCAAGATTCAGGGGTTGGTGAAAAACTGTTTTTT	CASSQDSGVGEKLFF
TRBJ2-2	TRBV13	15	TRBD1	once	TGTGCCAGCAGCTTAGAGGGGGCATCCGCCGGGGAGCTGTTTTTT	CASSLEGASAGELFF
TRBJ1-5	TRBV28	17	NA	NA	TGTGCCAGCAGTCACCCGAGGACGGCTTATAGCAATCGGCCCCAGCATTTT	CASSHPRTAYSNRPQHF
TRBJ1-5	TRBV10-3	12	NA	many	TGTGCCATCAGTGAGTCCATCGGGCCCCAGCATTTT	CAISESIGPQHF
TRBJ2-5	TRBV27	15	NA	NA	TGTGCCAGCAGTTCATTCGGTAGGGTTCGAGAGACCCAGTACTTC	CASSSFGRVRETQYF
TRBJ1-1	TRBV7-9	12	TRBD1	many	TGTGCCAGCAGCCCCGAGGGACAGGAAGCTTTCTTT	CASSPEGQEAFF
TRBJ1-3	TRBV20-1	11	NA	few	TGCAGTGCTATGTCTGGAAACACCATATATTTT	CSAMSGNTIYF
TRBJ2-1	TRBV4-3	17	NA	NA	TGCGCCAGCAGCCAAGATTTTGGGCAGGGCCACTACAATGAGCAGTTCTTC	CASSQDFGQGHYNEQFF
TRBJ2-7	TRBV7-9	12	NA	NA	TGTGCCAGCAGCTTAGGCAGGGGCGGGCAGTACTTC	CASSLGRGGQYF
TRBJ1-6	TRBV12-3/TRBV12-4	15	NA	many	TGTGCCAGCTCCCCGGGGAGCTCCTATAATTCACCCCTCCACTTT	CASSPGSSYNSPLHF
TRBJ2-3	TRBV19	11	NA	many	TGTGCCAGTAGCCAGGAAGACACGCAGTATTTT	CASSQEDTQYF
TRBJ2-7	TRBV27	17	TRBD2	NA	TGTGCCAGCAGTCCCATTACTCGCGGGAGCGCCATCAACGAGCAGTACTTC	CASSPITRGSAINEQYF
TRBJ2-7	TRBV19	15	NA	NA	TGTGCCAGTAGTATACTGAGCGGGTTCTCCTACGAGCAGTACTTC	CASSILSGFSYEQYF
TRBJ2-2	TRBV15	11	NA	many	TGTGCCAGAAAGCTGGCCGGGGAGCTGTTTTTT	CARKLAGELFF
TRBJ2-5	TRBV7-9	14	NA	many	TGTGCCAGCAGCTTACCGAACAGAGATGGGACCCAGTACTTC	CASSLPNRDGTQYF
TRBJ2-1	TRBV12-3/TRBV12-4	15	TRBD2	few	TGTGCCAGCAGTTTTTCCGGGGGGGGAACTAATGAGCAGTTCTTC	CASSFSGGGTNEQFF
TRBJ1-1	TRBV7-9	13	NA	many	TGTGCCAGCAGCTTGACACTGAACACTGAAGCTTTCTTT	CASSLTLNTEAFF
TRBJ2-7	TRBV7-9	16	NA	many	TGTGCCAGCAGCACTCTACAGGGTGGGGGAATCTACGAGCAGTACTTC	CASSTLQGGGIYEQYF
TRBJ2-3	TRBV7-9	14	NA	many	TGTGCCAGCAGCCAACTATCATCTCGGGATACGCAGTATTTT	CASSQLSSRDTQYF
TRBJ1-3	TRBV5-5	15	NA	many	TGTGCCAGCAGCCCCGGCCTGAGCTCTGGAAACACCATATATTTT	CASSPGLSSGNTIYF
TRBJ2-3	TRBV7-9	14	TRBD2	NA	TGTGCCAGCAGCTTTCCGGGAGGCACAGATACGCAGTGTTTT	CASSFPGGTDTQCF
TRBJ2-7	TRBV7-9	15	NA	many	TGTGCCAGCAGCTTAGTTGGGGCAGGGGTCTACGAGCAGTACTTC	CASSLVGAGVYEQYF
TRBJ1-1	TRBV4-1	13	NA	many	TGCGCCAGCAGCCAAGACTGGGGAGAAGAAGCTTTCTTT	CASSQDWGEEAFF
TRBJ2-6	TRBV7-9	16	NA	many	TGTGCCAGCAGCTTAGGTTTCGGGTCCGGGGCCAACGTCCTGACTTTC	CASSLGFGSGANVLTF